Below, 6 T cell receptor beta chains from the same sample are listed, as sequenced in a study of blood T cell repertoires in COVID-19. Produced via immunoSEQ multiplex PCR; TCRdb's table is partial and in-frame only. This table has fewer than 200,000 clones, about 83% appearing once. Sequencing was performed on peripheral blood. All receptors come from a man between 40 and 49 years old who had recovered from COVID-19.

This chain connects TRBV6-4 to TRBJ2-7, with TRBD1 matching 9 bases. Trimming took 3 bases from V and 3 from J; bases not matched to a gene: 0. The CDR3 is 13 amino acids. Germline V gene sequence: CDR1 MRHNA, CDR2 SNTAGT. As DNA, the CDR3 is TGTGCCAGCAGTGAGGACAGGGGCTACGAGCAGTACTTC. Encoded protein: CASSEDRGYEQYF.

The genes are TRBV6-5 and TRBJ2-4; D gene unclear. Germline-derived CDR1 and CDR2 are MNHEY and SVGAGI. Trimming left V 6 bases short and J 1 base short, with 10 bases between. This CDR3 is 14 amino acids long. CDR3 coding DNA: TGTGCCAGCAGCCCCAGCAGGGCCAAAAACATTCAGTACTTC. It encodes CASSPSRAKNIQYF.

The V and J genes are TRBV14 and TRBJ2-7; D is ambiguous. CDR1 and CDR2 from the germline V gene are SGHDN and FVKESK. CDR3 length: 13 residues. V was cut by 1 base and J by 6 bases, with 10 bases left in between. The DNA of the CDR3 is TGTGCCAGCAGCCAAGCTCGAGTTGGCGAGCAGTACTTC. Translated, it gives CASSQARVGEQYF.

This clone was seen more than once but under ten times. The same CDR3 also results from other DNA sequences found in this sample. The genes are TRBV14 and TRBJ1-6, with 7 bases aligning to TRBD1. The V and J ends lost 4 bases and 6 bases, in that order; junction bases with no gene match: 3. This CDR3 spans 14 amino acids. Per germline, CDR1 SGHDN and CDR2 FVKESK. CDR3: CASSLTGVNSPLHF. Written as DNA, the CDR3 is TGTGCCAGCAGCCTTACAGGGGTTAATTCACCCCTCCACTTT.

The chain employs TRBV6-2 or TRBV6-3 and TRBJ2-5; no clear D gene. V dropped 5 bases and J dropped 7 bases, with 11 bases sitting between them. Germline V gene data show CDR1 as MNHEY and CDR2 as SVGEGT. CDR3 length: 12 amino acids. The CDR3 sequence: CASSPGVGTQYF. DNA of the CDR3: TGTGCCAGCAGTCCCGGAGTTGGGACCCAGTACTTC.

The rearrangement links TRBV10-3 to TRBJ2-6; 13 nucleotides line up with TRBD2. V trimming: 7 bases; J trimming: 0 bases; junction bases outside the gene matches: 9. The CDR3 length is 19 residues. CDR1 is ENHRY, CDR2 SYGVKD, per germline. The CDR3 region is CAIIWHGLAGVSGANVLTF. In DNA form, the CDR3 reads TGTGCCATCATCTGGCACGGACTAGCGGGAGTCTCTGGGGCCAACGTCCTGACTTTC.